There are a few counts of the clone carrying this T cell receptor (beta chain). Its antigen is not known. This CDR3 is 14 amino acids long. V was clipped by 5 bases and J by 3 bases; unmatched bases: 5. Per germline, CDR1 SNHLY and CDR2 FYNNEI. cDNA serving as the sequencing template came from extracted, reverse transcribed RNA. Repertoires were generated with immunoSEQ multiplex PCR, while TCRdb's copy carries only in-frame clones and drops some. The sample includes about 270,000 clones, about 62% of them seen just once. The entry originates in a study of CD8+ T cells in alopecia areata. General study findings and limits: One nonresponder makes the tie between baseline CD8+ expansion and response uncertain.

Treatment here: oral pan-JAK inhibitor, 5-10 mg twice daily. The origin of this receptor is a human donor with alopecia areata. V and J are TRBV2 and TRBJ2-3, with TRBD1 matching 7 bases. The starting material was CD4+ T cells sorted from blood, obtained between weeks 51 and 54, from a patient treated with tofacitinib. CDR3 in DNA: TGTGCCAGCAGTCGACAGGGTGGGACAGATACGCAGTATTTT. Its protein is CASSRQGGTDTQYF.